Listed below are T cell receptor beta chains from one sample, sequenced in a study of cytomegalovirus exposure and HLA in healthy donors. Repertoires were generated with immunoSEQ multiplex PCR, while TCRdb's copy carries only in-frame clones and drops some. Here the sample spans 250,000 to 400,000 clones, approximately 86% being singletons. Sequenced input: PBMCs. The receptors were gathered from a man aged 25 to 40 in good health and CMV-seronegative. CDR3s include the opening cysteine and the closing phenylalanine or tryptophan. D genes are given only for firm matches. Some rows mark clone size as missing; the rest say once, few, many or name a class of expanded clone.

>.|TRBJ1-1|TRBV6-5|.
CASSYATGHMNTEAFF
TGTGCCAGCAGTTACGCAACGGGACATATGAACACTGAAGCTTTCTTT
>once|TRBJ2-7|TRBV7-9|TRBD1
CASSGQGALYEQYF
TGTGCCAGCAGCGGACAGGGGGCGCTTTACGAGCAGTACTTC
>.|TRBJ2-1|TRBV27|.
CASTPDLSAYNEQFF
TGTGCCAGCACCCCTGACTTGAGCGCCTACAATGAGCAGTTCTTC
>.|TRBJ2-1|TRBV7-8|TRBD2
CASSAGTSGGTINEQFF
TGTGCCAGCAGCGCCGGGACTAGCGGGGGGACTATCAATGAGCAGTTCTTC
>.|TRBJ1-4|TRBV29-1|TRBD1
CSTGTGDANEKLFF
TGCAGCACCGGGACAGGGGATGCTAATGAAAAACTGTTTTTT
>.|TRBJ1-2|TRBV2|.
CASSEYEGSAYGYTF
TGTGCCAGCAGTGAATATGAGGGTTCAGCCTATGGCTACACCTTC
>.|TRBJ1-6|TRBV6-4|.
CASSEAGGGGSPLHF
TGTGCCAGCAGTGAAGCGGGGGGAGGCGGGTCACCCCTCCACTTT
>.|TRBJ1-1|TRBV29-1|.
CSVQVGGNTEAFF
TGCAGCGTTCAGGTCGGGGGGAACACTGAAGCTTTCTTT
>.|TRBJ2-7|TRBV7-2|TRBD1
CASSLTGQGYSYEQYF
TGTGCCAGCAGCTTAACGGGACAGGGGTATTCGTACGAGCAGTACTTC
>.|TRBJ1-2|TRBV5-5|.
CASSVDHRVLWGYTF
TGTGCCAGCAGCGTTGACCACAGGGTACTGTGGGGCTACACCTTC
>.|TRBJ2-1|TRBV7-8|TRBD2
CASSQRTSGGTSYNEQFF
TGTGCCAGCAGCCAAAGGACTAGCGGGGGGACCTCCTACAATGAGCAGTTCTTC
>few|TRBJ1-6|TRBV11-2|.
CASSLVGGANSPLHF
TGTGCCAGCAGCTTAGTCGGGGGAGCTAATTCACCCCTCCACTTT
>few|TRBJ1-2|TRBV30|.
CAWESEIHPRYTF
TGTGCCTGGGAAAGCGAGATTCACCCCCGCTACACCTTC
>once|TRBJ1-2|TRBV11-2|.
CASSSRAGWDYGYTF
TGTGCCAGCAGCTCCAGGGCGGGGTGGGACTATGGCTACACCTTC
>.|TRBJ2-2|TRBV6-1|TRBD1
CATRGDRVKTGELFF
TGTGCCACCCGGGGTGACAGGGTTAAAACCGGGGAGCTGTTTTTT
>few|TRBJ1-5|TRBV9|.
CASSVAPGLNQPQHF
TGTGCCAGCAGCGTAGCTCCCGGTCTCAATCAGCCCCAGCATTTT
>.|TRBJ2-2|TRBV9|TRBD2
CASSVGRGGPFRELFF
TGTGCCAGCAGCGTAGGGCGGGGGGGCCCTTTCAGGGAGCTGTTTTTT
>.|TRBJ2-7|TRBV6-6|.
CASSHRDLGGYEQYF
TGTGCCAGCAGTCACCGGGACCTGGGGGGCTACGAGCAGTACTTC
>.|TRBJ2-2|TRBV10-3|TRBD2
CAISGRTSGGGTGELFF
TGTGCCATCAGTGGAAGGACTAGCGGGGGCGGCACCGGGGAGCTGTTTTTT
>.|TRBJ2-5|TRBV27|.
CASSFNQGKTQYF
TGTGCCAGCAGTTTTAATCAGGGAAAGACCCAGTACTTC
>.|TRBJ1-1|TRBV6-5|.
CASTLRGVSTEAFF
TGTGCCAGCACCCTCCGGGGGGTTTCCACTGAAGCTTTCTTT
>.|TRBJ1-5|TRBV4-3|.
CASSQDIRGRYSNQPQHF
TGCGCCAGCAGCCAAGATATCAGGGGCAGATATAGCAATCAGCCCCAGCATTTT
>.|TRBJ1-6|TRBV4-1|.
CASSLEKQGTNSPLHF
TGCGCCAGCAGCCTCGAAAAGCAGGGTACAAATTCACCCCTCCACTTT
>.|TRBJ1-2|TRBV2|TRBD1
CASSAGQSSGYTF
TGTGCCAGCAGTGCGGGACAGTCCTCTGGCTACACCTTC
>.|TRBJ2-4|TRBV6-6|TRBD1
CASSYWAGGDKNIQYF
TGTGCCAGCAGTTACTGGGCAGGGGGCGATAAAAACATTCAGTACTTC
>.|TRBJ2-4|TRBV6-4|.
CASSDSEKNIQYF
TGTGCCAGCAGTGACTCGGAGAAAAACATTCAGTACTTC
>.|TRBJ1-3|TRBV6-5|.
CASSYSSRGAGNTIYF
TGTGCCAGCAGTTATTCGAGCCGGGGGGCGGGAAACACCATATATTTT
>.|TRBJ2-1|TRBV7-8|TRBD1
CASSPRDRDDEQFF
TGTGCCAGCAGCCCCCGGGACAGGGATGATGAGCAGTTCTTC
>.|TRBJ2-2|TRBV5-4|TRBD1
CASSPSHPGQGSSVGELFF
TGTGCCAGCAGCCCAAGCCACCCAGGACAGGGGAGTTCGGTAGGGGAGCTGTTTTTT
>.|TRBJ1-1|TRBV5-4|.
CASSAPPGVNTEAFF
TGTGCCAGCAGCGCTCCCCCGGGGGTGAACACTGAAGCTTTCTTT
>.|TRBJ2-3|TRBV11-2|.
CASSLRSTDTQYF
TGTGCCAGCAGCTTACGTAGCACAGATACGCAGTATTTT
>.|TRBJ2-2|TRBV2|.
CASVRQNTGELFF
TGTGCCAGCGTCCGACAGAACACCGGGGAGCTGTTTTTT
>.|TRBJ2-4|TRBV5-5|.
CASSSPGVPKNIQYF
TGTGCCAGCAGCTCCCCAGGGGTGCCCAAAAACATTCAGTACTTC
>.|TRBJ1-2|TRBV4-1|TRBD1
CASRAWTGDGYTF
TGCGCCAGCAGGGCGTGGACAGGGGATGGCTACACCTTC
>.|TRBJ1-1|TRBV27|TRBD1
CASSSQGLRTEAFF
TGTGCCAGCAGTTCACAGGGGTTGAGGACTGAAGCTTTCTTT
>few|TRBJ1-4|TRBV9|.
CASSAVQGANEKLFF
TGTGCCAGCAGCGCTGTACAGGGAGCTAATGAAAAACTGTTTTTT
>.|TRBJ2-7|TRBV5-6|TRBD1
CASSFPTGGYEQYF
TGTGCCAGCAGCTTCCCGACAGGGGGATACGAGCAGTACTTC
>once|TRBJ2-7|TRBV5-6|TRBD1
CASSLVDRADLHF
TGTGCCAGCAGCTTGGTGGACAGGGCCGATTTGCACTTC
>.|TRBJ2-7|TRBV18|.
CASQGGVGYEQYF
TGTGCCAGCCAAGGAGGGGTGGGGTACGAGCAGTACTTC
>.|TRBJ1-4|TRBV4-1|.
CASSQAGGSNEKLFF
TGCGCCAGCAGCCAAGCCGGGGGATCTAATGAAAAACTGTTTTTT
>.|TRBJ2-2|TRBV6-5|.
CASRSGTGNTGELFF
TGTGCCAGCAGGAGCGGGACAGGGAACACCGGGGAGCTGTTTTTT
>.|TRBJ2-7|TRBV5-5|.
CASSLDTGMVEQYF
TGTGCCAGCAGCCTAGACACAGGGATGGTCGAGCAGTACTTC
>.|TRBJ1-6|TRBV9|.
CASSEGGAYNSPLHF
TGTGCCAGCAGCGAGGGGGGGGCCTATAATTCACCCCTCCACTTT
>.|TRBJ1-5|TRBV28|.
CASGRGVRNQPQHF
TGTGCGTCAGGTCGGGGGGTACGCAATCAGCCCCAGCATTTT
>.|TRBJ1-2|TRBV6-5|.
CASSPAPSYNYGYTF
TGTGCCAGCAGTCCTGCCCCCTCCTATAACTATGGCTACACCTTC
>.|TRBJ1-1|TRBV18|TRBD1
CASSPRGTGQNTEAFF
TGTGCCAGCTCACCACGTGGGACAGGGCAGAACACTGAAGCTTTCTTT
>.|TRBJ1-1|TRBV10-3|.
CAITRAENTEAFF
TGTGCCATTACCAGGGCGGAGAACACTGAAGCTTTCTTT
>few|TRBJ1-5|TRBV10-2|TRBD1
CASSAGQGINQPQHF
TGCGCCAGCAGTGCGGGACAGGGTATCAATCAGCCCCAGCATTTT
>.|TRBJ2-6|TRBV7-6|TRBD2
CASSRGGAGGSSGANVLTF
TGTGCCAGCAGCAGAGGGGGCGCGGGAGGGAGCTCTGGGGCCAACGTCCTGACTTTC
>.|TRBJ2-2|TRBV7-2|.
CASSLVSLTGELFF
TGTGCCAGCAGCTTAGTTTCCCTCACCGGGGAGCTGTTTTTT
>.|TRBJ2-3|TRBV29-1|.
CSVGLRTDTQYF
TGCAGCGTTGGACTGCGCACAGATACGCAGTATTTT
>.|TRBJ2-7|TRBV27|TRBD1
CATSRGTGFYEQYF
TGTGCCACCTCACGGGGGACAGGGTTTTACGAGCAGTACTTC
>.|TRBJ2-3|TRBV30|.
CASRARGGTDTQYF
TGTGCCTCCCGGGCGAGGGGGGGGACAGATACGCAGTATTTT
>.|TRBJ2-1|TRBV5-6|TRBD2
CASSLVSGGANEQFF
TGTGCCAGCAGCTTGGTTAGCGGGGGGGCTAATGAGCAGTTCTTC
>.|TRBJ1-1|TRBV10-3|.
CATSAANTEAFF
TGTGCCACCTCGGCGGCGAACACTGAAGCTTTCTTT
>once|TRBJ2-6|TRBV19|.
CASSTSGLSGANVLTF
TGTGCCAGTAGTACCTCAGGGCTCTCTGGGGCCAACGTCCTGACTTTC
>.|TRBJ1-1|TRBV18|TRBD1
CASSPRQGEGTEAFF
TGTGCCAGCTCACCCAGACAGGGGGAGGGCACTGAAGCTTTCTTT